What follows describes a single T cell receptor beta chain. The CDR3 length is 11 residues. V dropped 5 bases and J dropped 6 bases, with 7 bases sitting between them. Germline V gene sequence: CDR1 SGHAT, CDR2 FQNNGV. The data originate from a study of blood T cell repertoires in COVID-19. Looking at the study overall: From the United States, Italy and Spain came samples of acute and convalescent COVID-19.

Original processing methods: Amplifying reference gene primers gave estimates of nucleated cell counts. Here immunoSEQ multiplex PCR was the method, and the copy in TCRdb shows in-frame clones only, minus some. The V and J calls and the clone size are those of that table, but D and trimming were determined from the DNA. The sample contains over 130,000 clones, roughly 88% of which appear only once. The clonotype was recovered from a man in his 60s with active or convalescent COVID-19. The sample taken for sequencing was peripheral blood. The chain links TRBV11-2 to TRBJ1-2; D is undetermined. In DNA, the CDR3 is TGTGCCAGCAGCCAGAGGGATGGCTACACCTTC. It encodes CASSQRDGYTF.